One and the same sample provided the 12 T cell receptor beta chains below, sequenced in a study of graft-versus-host responses after intestinal transplantation. Assay: immunoSEQ multiplex PCR; the TCRdb copy retains only in-frame clones and omits some. The sample holds around 43,000 clones, more than 85% seen once. Sample: PBMCs, taken 524 days after transplant. The receptors were sampled from a human patient who received an intestinal transplant, so some T cells may come from the graft donor.

The rearrangement uses TRBV28 and TRBJ1-1; no reliable D call. Germline CDR1 MDHEN, CDR2 SYDVKM. The CDR3 is 13 amino acids. Trimming shortened V by 5 bases and J by 5 bases, and 12 bases separated the two germline ends. The CDR3 DNA reads TGTGCCAGCAGTCCAGGAGGGCGGACTGAAGCTTTCTTT. Protein: CASSPGGRTEAFF.

This chain joins TRBV7-9 and TRBJ2-7; 11 positions agree with TRBD1. This CDR3 has 15 amino acids. The ends lost 2 bases at V and 3 bases at J; junction bases unmatched: 3. Germline lookup yields CDR1 SEHNR and CDR2 FQNEAQ (reference sequence). DNA of the CDR3: TGTGCCAGCAGCTTATGGGACAGGGGGATCTACGAGCAGTACTTC. Amino acids: CASSLWDRGIYEQYF. Based on the CDR3 plus reference TRBV7-9 and TRBJ2-7, the full variable domain is DTGVSQNPRHKITKRGQNVTFRCDPISEHNRLYWYRQTLGQGPEFLTYFQNEAQLEKSRLLSDRFSAERPKGSFSTLEIQRTEQGDSAMYLCASSLWDRGIYEQYFGPGTRLTVT.

The J gene is TRBJ1-1, the V gene TRBV11-2, with 8 bases that match TRBD1. The CDR3 has 15 amino acids. The J segment lost 0 bases and the V segment lost 5 bases, leaving 5 bases of the junction unmatched. Germline loops: CDR1 SGHAT, CDR2 FQNNGV. This CDR3 is CASSRWGQVNTEAFF. CDR3 in DNA: TGTGCCAGCAGCAGATGGGGACAGGTGAACACTGAAGCTTTCTTT.

This clone turned up a few times. This sequence joins TRBV28 and TRBJ1-1; D is uncertain. CDR1 MDHEN and CDR2 SYDVKM come from the germline V gene. The CDR3 has 11 residues. V lost 3 bases to trimming and J lost 7 bases, with 6 bases between them. DNA of the CDR3: TGTGCCAGCAGTTTTGCCCTTGAAGCTTTCTTT. Residues: CASSFALEAFF.

This chain uses TRBV7-6 with TRBJ2-5; D is uncertain. The CDR3 contains 12 residues. CDR1 is SGHVS and CDR2 is FNYEAQ in the germline V gene. V lost 1 base and J lost 0, with 0 bases in between. The CDR3: CASSLDQETQYF. The CDR3 DNA follows: TGTGCCAGCAGCTTAGACCAAGAGACCCAGTACTTC.

The rearrangement uses TRBV4-3 and TRBJ2-3; TRBD1 aligns across 9 bases. The germline V gene has CDR1 LGHNA and CDR2 YSLEER. V was pared by 4 bases and J by 2 bases, with 4 bases of the junction left unmatched. This CDR3 is built from 15 residues. CDR3 nucleotide sequence: TGCGCCAGCAGCCCAGACAGGGGGTTCACAGATACGCAGTATTTT. Amino acids: CASSPDRGFTDTQYF.

This clone was recorded only once. This rearrangement joins TRBV6-6 to TRBJ1-1; TRBD1 matches 11 bases. V dropped 2 bases and J dropped 8; count of bases not matched to a gene: 7. Germline CDR1 and CDR2: MNHNY and SVGAGI (reference sequence). The CDR3 sequence is 15 residues long. The CDR3 region has the DNA TGTGCCAGCAGTTACGGACAGGGGGCACGTTTAGAAGCTTTCTTT. This gives the protein CASSYGQGARLEAFF.

Of note for this clone: Different DNA sequences within this sample yield the same CDR3. The chain combines TRBV2 with TRBJ2-7; tentatively, D is TRBD2 (6 bases). This CDR3 is 14 amino acids long. Per the germline V gene, CDR1 is SNHLY and CDR2 is FYNNEI. Trimming took off 1 base at V and 3 bases at J, with 10 bases between the two ends. Here the CDR3 reads CASSEDSGYYEQYF. The CDR3 coding sequence is TGTGCCAGCAGTGAAGACAGCGGGTACTACGAGCAGTACTTC.

This clone was recorded only once. CDR3 protein: CASSLRSPGLVGYNEQFF. In DNA form, the CDR3 reads TGTGCCAGCAGTTTACGGTCCCCGGGACTAGTTGGTTATAATGAGCAGTTCTTC. The J gene is TRBJ2-1, the V gene TRBV28, with 8 bases that match TRBD2. The V segment lost 2 bases and the J segment 7 bases; nucleotides outside the gene matches: 16. This CDR3 region has 18 residues. Germline V gene sequence: CDR1 MDHEN, CDR2 SYDVKM.

This clone was observed once. The chain links TRBV6-6 to TRBJ2-7; D tentatively reads TRBD1 or TRBD2 (6 bases each). The germline V gene encodes CDR1 MNHNY and CDR2 SVGAGI (reference sequence). Deletions cut 6 bases from V and 0 bases from J, with 12 bases between. The CDR3 contains 14 residues. The CDR3 region has the DNA TGTGCCAGCAGATCCGGGGGCCTCTCCTACGAGCAGTACTTC. Amino acids: CASRSGGLSYEQYF.

The chain links TRBV28 to TRBJ2-5, with a weak D call TRBD2 (5 bases). The end of the DNA is better explained by TRBJ2-7, so the J call may be wrong. CDR1 is MDHEN and CDR2 is SYDVKM in the germline V gene. CDR3 size: 13 residues. The CDR3 DNA reads TGTGCCAGTTTCGGGATACCCTCCTACGAGCAGTACTTC. Protein sequence: CASFGIPSYEQYF.

The CDR3 region is CASSQWGSSPLHF. The CDR3 nucleotides are TGCGCCAGCAGCCAGTGGGGGTCTTCACCCCTCCACTTT. The genes are TRBV5-1 and TRBJ1-6; tentatively, D is TRBD1 (5 bases). The length of the CDR3 is 13 residues. Germline V gene sequence: CDR1 SGHRS, CDR2 YFSETQ. V was clipped by 4 bases and J by 9 bases, with 11 bases between them. Based on the CDR3 plus reference TRBV5-1 and TRBJ1-6, the full variable domain is KAGVTQTPRYLIKTRGQQVTLSCSPISGHRSVSWYQQTPGQGLQFLFEYFSETQRNKGNFPGRFSGRQFSNSRSEMNVSTLELGDSALYLCASSQWGSSPLHFGNGTRLTVT.